Listed here are 16 T cell receptor beta chains from one sample, sequenced in a study of shared clonotypes between healthy human individuals. The method was immunoSEQ multiplex PCR; TCRdb's version includes in-frame clones alone and lacks a portion of them. The sample records millions of clones, 85% to 95% being singletons. The sequencing input was naive CD4+ T cells from PBMCs. Subset indicated: CD45RA+ positively selected. The receptors here all came from a man aged 18 to 30 in good health. Some clones in this sample may be carry-over from other donors' samples.

This rearrangement joins TRBV5-6 to TRBJ1-5; tentatively, D is TRBD1 (5 bases). CDR1 is SGHDT, CDR2 YYEEEE, per germline. Deletions cut 0 bases from V and 1 base from J, with 8 bases between. This CDR3 region has 15 residues. The CDR3 DNA sequence: TGTGCCAGCAGCTTGGCTAGGGGAAGCAATCAGCCCCAGCATTTT. It is translated as CASSLARGSNQPQHF.

V usage is TRBV6-6 and J usage is TRBJ2-2; TRBD2 matches 8 bases. V lost 5 bases, J lost 7 bases, and 9 bases stayed unmatched. There are 15 residues in the CDR3. The germline V gene has CDR1 MNHNY and CDR2 SVGAGI (reference sequence). CDR3 amino acids: CASSREGQGIGELFF. The CDR3 DNA reads TGTGCCAGCAGTCGGGAGGGCCAGGGTATCGGGGAGCTGTTTTTT.

The chain uses TRBV10-3 and TRBJ1-5; maybe TRBD1 (5 bases). The V gene lost 3 bases and the J gene lost 5 bases, with 14 bases spanning the gap. CDR3 length: 15 residues. CDR1 is ENHRY, CDR2 SYGVKD, per germline. The chain's CDR3 is CAISEGRVTDQPQHF. In DNA form, the CDR3 reads TGTGCCATCAGTGAAGGCAGGGTAACAGATCAGCCCCAGCATTTT.

The rearrangement links TRBV6-4 to TRBJ2-2, with D possibly matching TRBD1 (6 bases). Per germline, CDR1 MRHNA and CDR2 SNTAGT. V lost 0 bases and J 4 bases, leaving 21 bases between the germline ends. This CDR3 spans 19 amino acids. This chain's CDR3 is CASSDSKSTGMGPTGELFF. For the CDR3, the DNA is TGTGCCAGCAGTGACTCAAAATCGACAGGAATGGGCCCCACCGGGGAGCTGTTTTTT.

The chain recombines TRBV27 with TRBJ2-3; 8 bases match TRBD1. Unmatched junction bases numbered 14, after V lost 3 bases and J lost 0 bases. The CDR3 totals 19 residues. Germline CDR1 MNHEY, CDR2 SMNVEV (reference sequence). The CDR3 DNA follows: TGTGCCAGCAGTTTTTCGGCCCGGACAGGGTATACCAGCACAGATACGCAGTATTTT. Protein sequence: CASSFSARTGYTSTDTQYF.

The chain couples TRBV28 to TRBJ1-5, with D tentatively TRBD1 (6 bases). The V and J ends lost 5 bases and 5 bases respectively, with 13 bases between them. Looked up from germline, CDR1 is MDHEN and CDR2 is SYDVKM. This CDR3 contains 14 residues. The chain's CDR3 is CASSNREGDQPQHF. In nucleotides, the CDR3 is TGTGCCAGCAGTAACAGGGAGGGAGATCAGCCCCAGCATTTT.

Concerning this clone: Other DNA variants within this sample encode the same CDR3. The V call is TRBV20-1, the J call TRBJ1-2; D ambiguous. Germline V lookup: CDR1 DFQATT, CDR2 SNEGSKA (reference sequence). The CDR3 is made up of 11 amino acids. The germline V and J ends were trimmed by 3 bases and 4 bases, with 6 bases remaining between them. In nucleotides, the CDR3 is TGCAGTGCTAGCGGGAGCTATGGCTACACCTTC. Residues: CSASGSYGYTF.

V is TRBV6-5 and J is TRBJ1-5, with D hard to call. The germline V gene encodes CDR1 MNHEY and CDR2 SVGAGI. V was shortened by 5 bases and J by 4 bases, with 9 bases between the two germline ends. The CDR3 has 13 residues. The CDR3 coding sequence is TGTGCCAGCAGTGAGGGTTTTAATCAGCCCCAGCATTTT. Its translation: CASSEGFNQPQHF.

This clone occurred once. The V gene is TRBV19, the J gene TRBJ1-5; 9 bases agree with TRBD1. The CDR3 runs to 15 residues. Germline-derived CDR1 and CDR2 are LNHDA and SQIVND (reference sequence). The V segment lost 5 bases and the J segment 7 bases; nucleotides outside the gene matches: 9. CDR3 sequence: CASSPKGQGQQPQHF. The CDR3 nucleotides read TGTGCCAGTAGTCCCAAGGGACAGGGACAACAGCCCCAGCATTTT.

The chain uses TRBV6-5 and TRBJ2-7; a possible D gene is TRBD2 (5 bases). The CDR3 totals 14 residues. Germline lookup yields CDR1 MNHEY and CDR2 SVGAGI. The CDR3, as DNA: TGTGCGAAGGGCCGGGGAGCCATCCTCTACGAGCAGTACTTC. Translation: CAKGRGAILYEQYF.

This chain joins TRBV27 and TRBJ1-4; D gene unclear. This CDR3 is built from 17 residues. Deletions cut 5 bases from V and 0 bases from J, with 16 bases between. Germline V gene lookup returns CDR1 MNHEY and CDR2 SMNVEV (reference sequence). CDR3 bases: TGTGCCAGCAGTCCCCTCCCACAGTCGCCAACTAATGAAAAACTGTTTTTT. Encoded protein: CASSPLPQSPTNEKLFF.

The chain is built from TRBV5-1 and TRBJ2-2, with 7 bases that match TRBD1. V was pared by 3 bases and J by 4 bases, with 6 bases of the junction left unmatched. The CDR3 totals 15 residues. Germline values: CDR1 SGHRS, CDR2 YFSETQ. The CDR3 region has the DNA TGCGCCAGCAGCTCACAGGGGCAAGGCACCGGGGAGCTGTTTTTT. Protein: CASSSQGQGTGELFF.

This clone appeared a single time. The chain uses TRBV27 and TRBJ1-2; tentative D call: TRBD1 (6 bases). The CDR3 extends over 14 amino acids. Deletions cut 1 base from V and 3 bases from J, with 9 bases between. Germline CDR1 and CDR2: MNHEY and SMNVEV (reference sequence). The CDR3 coding sequence is TGTGCCAGCAGTTTATACGGGGGCGACTATGGCTACACCTTC. Its protein product is CASSLYGGDYGYTF.

The gene calls are TRBV5-5 and TRBJ1-2; D gene ambiguous. Looked up from germline, CDR1 is SGHKS and CDR2 is YYEKEE (reference sequence). The CDR3 sequence is 15 residues long. V was trimmed by 6 bases and J by 5 bases, leaving 20 bases between them. This CDR3 is CASNWGGPQRYGYTF. CDR3 in DNA: TGTGCCAGCAACTGGGGTGGACCGCAAAGGTATGGCTACACCTTC.

The rearrangement links TRBV7-9 to TRBJ1-3, with TRBD1 as a possible D gene (5 bases). This CDR3 is 14 amino acids long. V shed 8 bases and J shed 0 bases, with 11 bases lying between them. Germline loops: CDR1 SEHNR, CDR2 FQNEAQ (reference sequence). The CDR3 DNA reads TGTGCCAGCCCTCGGGACGGCTCTGGAAACACCATATATTTT. This gives the protein CASPRDGSGNTIYF.

The V and J genes are TRBV2 and TRBJ2-3; the D gene is possibly TRBD2 (5 bases). This CDR3 is built from 16 residues. Germline CDR1 is SNHLY and CDR2 is FYNNEI. Trimming stripped 7 bases from V and 0 bases from J, with 17 bases between. The CDR3 bases are TGTGCCAGCAAAGTGGAGGCAGCCACTAGCACAGATACGCAGTATTTT. Translation gives CASKVEAATSTDTQYF. The whole variable domain, filled in from reference TRBV2 and TRBJ2-3, reads EPEVTQTPSHQVTQMGQEVILRCVPISNHLYFYWYRQILGQKVEFLVSFYNNEISEKSEIFDDQFSVERPDGSNFTLKIRSTKLEDSAMYFCASKVEAATSTDTQYFGPGTRLTVL.